This TCR beta chain was profiled in a study of tissue T cells after allogeneic stem cell transplantation. Study-level results: Few T cell clones were shared across patients, but motif clusters showed tissue-specific shared signatures. The study did not identify alloreactive or antigen-specific tissue TCRs, and some clones might be persisting host cells.

Produced via immunoSEQ multiplex PCR; TCRdb's table is partial and in-frame only. Among just under 7,500 clones listed, approximately 50% were seen once. As to this clone: Its antigen is unidentified. The germline and genes are mouse ones. The sequenced fragment ends 1 residue before the CDR3 boundary, so the rest is inferred from the germline J gene.

Germline lookup yields CDR1 KGHPV and CDR2 FQNQEV (reference sequence). With 6 bases removed from V and 0 bases from J, the gap between germline ends came to 6 bases. The CDR3 is 13 amino acids. Time point meaning: mouse harvest day 7 after allogeneic transplant. Mouse grafts combined 10^7 T-cell-depleted bone marrow cells with 10^6 splenic CD5+ T cells. This mouse GVHD model was MHC-mismatched B6 to BALB/c, profiled day 7 or 14. This sequence originates from a female BALB/c mouse given C57BL/6 T cells with graft-versus-host disease after an allogeneic hematopoietic cell transplant. This chain joins TRBV26 and TRBJ2-1; D may be TRBD1 (6 bases). Sequencing used gut tissue. The DNA read from the CDR3 is TGTGCCAGCAGGACAGGTAACTATGCTGAGCAGTTC. Translating it yields CASRTGNYAEQF. The entire CDR3 reads CASRTGNYAEQFF.